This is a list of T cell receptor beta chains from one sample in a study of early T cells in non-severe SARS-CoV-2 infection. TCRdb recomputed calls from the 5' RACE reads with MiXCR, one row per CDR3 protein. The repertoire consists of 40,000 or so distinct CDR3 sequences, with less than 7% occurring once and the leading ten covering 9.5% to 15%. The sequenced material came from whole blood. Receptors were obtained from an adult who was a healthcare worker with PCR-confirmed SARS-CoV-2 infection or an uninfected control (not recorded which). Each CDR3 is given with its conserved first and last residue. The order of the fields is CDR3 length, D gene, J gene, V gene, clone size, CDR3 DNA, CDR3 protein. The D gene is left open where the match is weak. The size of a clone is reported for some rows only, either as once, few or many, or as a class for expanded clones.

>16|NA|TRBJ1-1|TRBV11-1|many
TGTGCCAGCAGCTTAGCGATGGGGGCGGAGAACACTGAAGCTTTCTTT
CASSLAMGAENTEAFF
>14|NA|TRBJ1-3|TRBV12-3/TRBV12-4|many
TGTGCCAGCAGTACCGACAGCTCTGGAAACACCATATATTTT
CASSTDSSGNTIYF
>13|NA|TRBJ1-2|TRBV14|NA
TGTGCCAGCAGCCAAGATCGGCCGGGAGGCTACACCTTC
CASSQDRPGGYTF
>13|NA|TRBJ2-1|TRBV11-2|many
TGTGCCAGCAGCGTCAGGGGGGGTCTGGAGCAGTTCTTC
CASSVRGGLEQFF
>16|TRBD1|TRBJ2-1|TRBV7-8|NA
TGTGCCAGCAGGAGGGCAGGGGGAACGGCTAAGGACGAGCAGTTCTTC
CASRRAGGTAKDEQFF
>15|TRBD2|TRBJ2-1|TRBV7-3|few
TGTGCCAGCAGCTTAGTACGGACTAGATTCAATGAGCAGTTCTTC
CASSLVRTRFNEQFF
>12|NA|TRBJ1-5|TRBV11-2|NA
TGTGCCAACAGCTTGGGGAATCAGCCCCAGCATTTT
CANSLGNQPQHF
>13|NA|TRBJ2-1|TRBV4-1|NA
TGCGCCAGCAGCCAATCGTCTCTCGATGAGCAGTTCTTC
CASSQSSLDEQFF
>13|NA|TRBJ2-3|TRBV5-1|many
TGCGCCAGCAGCGAGGCTCGCACAGATACGCAGTATTTT
CASSEARTDTQYF
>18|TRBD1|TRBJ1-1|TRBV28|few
TGTGCCAGCAGTTCTTGGACAGGGGGCATGAGGGCGAACACTGAAGCTTTCTTT
CASSSWTGGMRANTEAFF
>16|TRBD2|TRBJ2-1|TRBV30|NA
TGTGCCTGCATTCGGACTAGCGGGGTCTCCTACAATGAGCAGTTCTTC
CACIRTSGVSYNEQFF
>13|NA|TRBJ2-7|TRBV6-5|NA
TGTGCCAGCAGACCGCCACAGGGCACCGAGCAGTACTTC
CASRPPQGTEQYF
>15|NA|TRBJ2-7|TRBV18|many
TGTGCCAGCTCACTTTCGACAGTGGCCCGGAACGAGCAGTACTTC
CASSLSTVARNEQYF
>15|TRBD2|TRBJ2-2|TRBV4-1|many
TGCGCCAGCAGCCACGGGACTAGATCAGCCGGGGAGCTGTTTTTT
CASSHGTRSAGELFF
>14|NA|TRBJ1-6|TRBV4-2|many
TGTGCCAGCAGCCAAGACACGCTGAATTCACCCCTCCACTTT
CASSQDTLNSPLHF
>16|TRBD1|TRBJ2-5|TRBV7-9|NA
TGTGCCAGCAGCTCCTGGACAGGGGTCGTTGGAGAGACCCAGTACTTC
CASSSWTGVVGETQYF
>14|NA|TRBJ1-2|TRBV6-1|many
TGTGCCAGCAGTGAAGTTGAGGAGAGCTATGGCTACACCTTC
CASSEVEESYGYTF
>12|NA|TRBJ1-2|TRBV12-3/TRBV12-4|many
TGTGCCAGCAGCTTGAGCTCAGGTGGCTACACCTTC
CASSLSSGGYTF
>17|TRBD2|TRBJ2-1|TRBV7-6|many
TGTGCCAGCAGCTTAGGACTAGCCCTATACTCAATCAATGAGCAGTTCTTC
CASSLGLALYSINEQFF
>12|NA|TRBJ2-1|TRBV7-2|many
TGTGCCAGCAGTTTACCCAACAATGAGCAGTTCTTC
CASSLPNNEQFF
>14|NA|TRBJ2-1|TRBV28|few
TGTGCCAGCAGACCGCGCAAAGGGGACAATGAGCAGTTCTTC
CASRPRKGDNEQFF
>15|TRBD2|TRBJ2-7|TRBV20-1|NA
TGCAGTGCTAGAGATTCGAGCGGGGGTACCTACGAGCAGTACTTC
CSARDSSGGTYEQYF
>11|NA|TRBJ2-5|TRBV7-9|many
TGTGCCGTCAGGGCCGAGGAGACCCAGTACTTC
CAVRAEETQYF
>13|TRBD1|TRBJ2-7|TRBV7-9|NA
TGTGCCAGCAGGGGACAGGGGACCTACGAGCAGTACTTC
CASRGQGTYEQYF
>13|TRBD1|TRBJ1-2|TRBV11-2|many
TGTGCCAGCAGCTTGGGGACAGGGGCTGGCTACACCTTC
CASSLGTGAGYTF
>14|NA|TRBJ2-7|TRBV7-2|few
TGTGCCAGCAGCAAAGATCCAGGTCTGTACGAGCAGTACTTC
CASSKDPGLYEQYF
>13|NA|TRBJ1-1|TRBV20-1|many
TGCAGTGCTCCCAGGGTGGGGAACACTGAAGCTTTCTTT
CSAPRVGNTEAFF